Listed below are T cell receptor beta chains from one sample, sequenced in a study of blood T cell repertoires in COVID-19. The protocol was immunoSEQ multiplex PCR, while the TCRdb copy is restricted to in-frame clones and leaves out a portion. The table shows under 300,000 clones, with 75% to 90% occurring only once. Material: peripheral blood. The source of these receptors is a woman aged 60-70 years with active or convalescent COVID-19. CDR3s include the opening cysteine and the closing phenylalanine or tryptophan. The order of the fields is J gene, clone size, D gene, V gene, CDR3 protein, CDR3 DNA. The D gene is left open where the match is weak. The size entry is marked missing in some rows and otherwise reads once, few, many or a size class.

TRBJ2-4,.,TRBD1,TRBV5-1,CASSLAGTGGPNIQYF,TGCGCCAGCAGCTTGGCCGGGACAGGGGGCCCAAACATTCAGTACTTC
TRBJ2-7,.,TRBD2,TRBV4-3,CASSQESGAFAEQYF,TGCGCCAGCAGCCAAGAAAGCGGGGCCTTCGCCGAGCAGTACTTC
TRBJ2-7,.,TRBD1,TRBV5-1,CASSVGQQPPYEQYF,TGCGCCAGCAGCGTGGGACAGCAACCTCCCTACGAGCAGTACTTC
TRBJ1-5,.,.,TRBV4-1,CASSQGPNQDQPQHF,TGCGCCAGCAGCCAAGGGCCCAATCAAGATCAGCCCCAGCATTTT
TRBJ1-2,.,TRBD1,TRBV5-4,CASSLRTGGWFGYTF,TGTGCCAGCAGCCTGCGGACAGGGGGCTGGTTTGGCTACACCTTC
TRBJ2-7,.,.,TRBV6-5,CASISNRVPYEQYF,TGTGCCAGCATTTCAAACAGGGTTCCCTACGAGCAGTACTTC
TRBJ2-3,.,.,TRBV30,CAWSRVGGWDTQYF,TGTGCCTGGAGTCGTGTTGGGGGGTGGGATACGCAGTATTTT
TRBJ2-3,.,.,TRBV5-6,CASSLGGRSTDTQYF,TGTGCCAGCAGCTTGGGGGGGCGGAGCACAGATACGCAGTATTTT
TRBJ1-2,.,TRBD1,TRBV27,CASSHQTGGYGYTF,TGTGCCAGCAGTCACCAAACAGGGGGCTATGGCTACACCTTC
TRBJ1-2,.,TRBD1,TRBV5-1,CASSLGQGGSYTF,TGCGCCAGCAGCTTGGGACAGGGGGGTAGCTACACCTTC
TRBJ1-1,.,TRBD1,TRBV9,CASSVAHRDRVVF,TGTGCCAGCAGCGTAGCTCACCGGGACAGGGTAGTCTTT
TRBJ1-2,.,TRBD1,TRBV5-1,CASSPPGQGVYGYTF,TGCGCCAGCAGCCCCCCGGGACAGGGGGTCTATGGCTACACCTTC
TRBJ2-7,.,.,TRBV3-1/TRBV3-2,CASSQVGGYEQYF,TGTGCCAGCAGCCAAGTCGGGGGATACGAGCAGTACTTC
TRBJ1-4,few,TRBD1,TRBV5-4,CASSQGQVNEKLFF,TGTGCCAGCAGCCAGGGACAGGTTAATGAAAAACTGTTTTTT
TRBJ1-1,.,TRBD1,TRBV7-8,CASSYDRGIPEAFF,TGTGCCAGCAGTTATGACAGGGGAATTCCTGAAGCTTTCTTT
TRBJ2-1,.,.,TRBV7-3,CASSFDRAGNEQFF,TGTGCCAGCAGCTTCGACAGGGCGGGGAATGAGCAGTTCTTC
TRBJ1-2,.,.,TRBV10-3,CAIRTEQSYGYTF,TGTGCCATCAGAACAGAACAGTCCTATGGCTACACCTTC
TRBJ2-5,.,TRBD2,TRBV2,CASSEALWGGQETQYF,TGTGCCAGCAGTGAAGCGCTTTGGGGGGGGCAAGAGACCCAGTACTTC
TRBJ1-2,.,TRBD1,TRBV14,CASSQGQGVNYGYTF,TGTGCCAGCAGCCAGGGACAGGGTGTTAACTATGGCTACACCTTC
TRBJ1-6,once,TRBD1,TRBV4-1,CASSQDRVNSPLHF,TGCGCCAGCAGCCAGGACAGGGTTAATTCACCCCTCCACTTT
TRBJ2-2,.,.,TRBV30,CAWSGGDLNTGELFF,TGTGCCTGGAGTGGGGGGGATTTGAACACCGGGGAGCTGTTTTTT
TRBJ2-5,.,.,TRBV3-1/TRBV3-2,CASSQDSGRGGETQYF,TGTGCCAGCAGCCAAGACTCGGGCAGGGGTGGGGAGACCCAGTACTTC
TRBJ2-7,.,TRBD1,TRBV2,CASSGATGTGGSEQYF,TGTGCCAGCAGTGGGGCGACCGGGACAGGGGGCAGCGAGCAGTACTTC
TRBJ2-7,.,.,TRBV4-1,CASSQGPGYEQYF,TGCGCCAGCAGCCAAGGTCCGGGCTACGAGCAGTACTTC
TRBJ1-4,.,TRBD1,TRBV7-9,CASSVTGVANEKLFF,TGTGCCAGCAGCGTAACAGGGGTGGCGAATGAAAAACTGTTTTTT
TRBJ2-7,.,.,TRBV3-1/TRBV3-2,CASSQGRGWGYEQYF,TGTGCCAGCAGCCAAGGGCGGGGATGGGGCTACGAGCAGTACTTC
TRBJ1-2,.,TRBD1,TRBV4-1,CASSQVGRGSYGYTF,TGCGCCAGCAGCCAAGTGGGCAGGGGGTCCTATGGCTACACCTTC
TRBJ2-3,.,.,TRBV5-1,CASSLDDFGTQYF,TGCGCCAGCAGCTTGGACGACTTTGGTACGCAGTATTTT
TRBJ2-7,few,TRBD1,TRBV18,CASSPLQGASYEQYF,TGTGCCAGCTCACCACTACAGGGGGCTTCCTACGAGCAGTACTTC